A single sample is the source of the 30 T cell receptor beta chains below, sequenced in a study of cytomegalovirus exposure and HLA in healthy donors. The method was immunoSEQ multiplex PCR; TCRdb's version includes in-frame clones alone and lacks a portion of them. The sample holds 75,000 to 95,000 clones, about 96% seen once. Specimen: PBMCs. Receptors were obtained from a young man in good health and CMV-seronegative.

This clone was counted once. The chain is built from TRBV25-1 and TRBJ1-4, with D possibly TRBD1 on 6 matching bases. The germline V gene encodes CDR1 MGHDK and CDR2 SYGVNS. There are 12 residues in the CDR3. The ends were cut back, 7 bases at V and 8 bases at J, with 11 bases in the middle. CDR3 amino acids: CASMRGGEKLFF. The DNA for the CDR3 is TGTGCCAGCATGCGGGGGGGCGAAAAACTGTTTTTT.

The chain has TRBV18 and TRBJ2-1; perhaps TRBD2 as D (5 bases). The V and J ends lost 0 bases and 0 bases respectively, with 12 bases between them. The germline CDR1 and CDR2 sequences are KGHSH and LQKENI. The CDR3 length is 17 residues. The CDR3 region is CASSPPLAPSSYNEQFF. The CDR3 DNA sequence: TGTGCCAGCTCACCACCGCTAGCCCCAAGCTCCTACAATGAGCAGTTCTTC.

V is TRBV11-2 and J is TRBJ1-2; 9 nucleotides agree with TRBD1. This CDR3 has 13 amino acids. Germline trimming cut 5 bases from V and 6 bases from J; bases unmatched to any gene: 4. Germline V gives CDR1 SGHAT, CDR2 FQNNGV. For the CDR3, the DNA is TGTGCCAGCAGCGCCAGGGACAGGGATGGCTACACCTTC. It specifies CASSARDRDGYTF.

CDR3 nucleotide sequence: TGCGCCAGCAGCCAAGATTCTAGCGGGAGCTACAATGAGCAGTTCTTC. This gives the protein CASSQDSSGSYNEQFF. This chain links TRBV4-3 with TRBJ2-1, with 10 positions matching TRBD2. After removal of 0 bases from V and 3 bases from J, the junction contained 2 bases not matched to a gene. CDR1 LGHNA and CDR2 YSLEER come from the germline V gene. The CDR3 contains 16 residues.

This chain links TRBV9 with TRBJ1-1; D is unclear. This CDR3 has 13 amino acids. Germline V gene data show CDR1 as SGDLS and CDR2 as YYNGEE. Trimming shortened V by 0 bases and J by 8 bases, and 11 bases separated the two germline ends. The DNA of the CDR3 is TGTGCCAGCAGCGTAGCAGGTGAGGGCGAAGCTTTCTTT. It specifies CASSVAGEGEAFF.

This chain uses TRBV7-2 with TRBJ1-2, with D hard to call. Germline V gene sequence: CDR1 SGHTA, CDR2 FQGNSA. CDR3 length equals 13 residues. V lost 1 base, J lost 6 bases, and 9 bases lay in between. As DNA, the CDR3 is TGTGCCAGCAGCTTAGGAGGGTTTGATGGCTACACCTTC. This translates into CASSLGGFDGYTF.

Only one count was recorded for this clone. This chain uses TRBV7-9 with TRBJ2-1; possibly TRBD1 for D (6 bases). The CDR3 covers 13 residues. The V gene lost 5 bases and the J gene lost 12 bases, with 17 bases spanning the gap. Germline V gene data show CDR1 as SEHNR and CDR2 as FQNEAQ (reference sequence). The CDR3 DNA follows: TGTGCCAGCAGCCCGAAGATAGGCAGGGGGCAGTTCTTC. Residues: CASSPKIGRGQFF. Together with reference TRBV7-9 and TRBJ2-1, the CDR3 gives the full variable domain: DTGVSQNPRHKITKRGQNVTFRCDPISEHNRLYWYRQTLGQGPEFLTYFQNEAQLEKSRLLSDRFSAERPKGSFSTLEIQRTEQGDSAMYLCASSPKIGRGQFFGPGTRLTVL.

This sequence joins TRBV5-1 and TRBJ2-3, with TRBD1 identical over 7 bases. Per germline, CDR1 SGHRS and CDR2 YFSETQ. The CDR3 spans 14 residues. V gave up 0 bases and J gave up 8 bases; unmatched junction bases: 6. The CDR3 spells CASSLGQGESTQYF. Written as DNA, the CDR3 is TGCGCCAGCAGCTTGGGACAGGGTGAGAGTACGCAGTATTTT.

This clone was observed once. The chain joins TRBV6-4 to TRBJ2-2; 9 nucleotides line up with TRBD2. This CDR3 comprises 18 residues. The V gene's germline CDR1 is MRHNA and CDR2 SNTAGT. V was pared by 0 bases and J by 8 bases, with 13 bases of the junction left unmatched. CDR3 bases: TGTGCCAGCAGTGACTCGGAGACTAGCGGTGGGGTGCTGGGGGAGCTGTTTTTT. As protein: CASSDSETSGGVLGELFF.

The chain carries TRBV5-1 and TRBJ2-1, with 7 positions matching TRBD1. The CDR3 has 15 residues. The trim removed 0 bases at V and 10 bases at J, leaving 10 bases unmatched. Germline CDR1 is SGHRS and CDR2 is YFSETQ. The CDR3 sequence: CASSLAITRDSEQFF. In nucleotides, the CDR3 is TGCGCCAGCAGCTTGGCTATCACGAGGGACAGCGAGCAGTTCTTC.

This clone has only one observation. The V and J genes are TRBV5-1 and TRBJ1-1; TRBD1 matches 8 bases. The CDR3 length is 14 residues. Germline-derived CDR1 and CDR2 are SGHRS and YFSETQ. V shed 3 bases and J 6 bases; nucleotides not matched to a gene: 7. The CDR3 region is CASSWDQTGAEAFF. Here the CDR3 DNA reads TGCGCCAGCAGCTGGGACCAGACAGGGGCTGAAGCTTTCTTT.

This chain's CDR3 is CASSLQGLNEKLFF. The CDR3 DNA sequence: TGTGCCAGCAGCCTACAGGGGCTTAATGAAAAACTGTTTTTT. The rearrangement uses TRBV7-6 and TRBJ1-4; TRBD1 matches at 7 bases. The CDR3 runs 14 residues. Germline-derived CDR1 and CDR2 are SGHVS and FNYEAQ. Trimming at V came to 5 bases and at J to 4 bases, leaving 4 bases not matched to a gene.

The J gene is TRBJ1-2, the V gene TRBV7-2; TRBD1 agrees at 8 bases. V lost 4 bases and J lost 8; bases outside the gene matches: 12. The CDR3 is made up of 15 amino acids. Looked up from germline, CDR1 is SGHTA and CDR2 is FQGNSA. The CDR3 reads CASSSGQVPRRGYTF. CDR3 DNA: TGTGCCAGCAGCTCGGGACAGGTGCCGCGTAGGGGCTACACCTTC.

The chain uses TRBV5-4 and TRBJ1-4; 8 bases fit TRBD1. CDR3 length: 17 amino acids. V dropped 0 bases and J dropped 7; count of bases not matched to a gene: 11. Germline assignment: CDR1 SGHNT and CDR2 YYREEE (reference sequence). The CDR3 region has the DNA TGTGCCAGCAGCTTGGTGCGGCAGGGGGCGTTTAGTGAAAAACTGTTTTTT. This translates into CASSLVRQGAFSEKLFF.

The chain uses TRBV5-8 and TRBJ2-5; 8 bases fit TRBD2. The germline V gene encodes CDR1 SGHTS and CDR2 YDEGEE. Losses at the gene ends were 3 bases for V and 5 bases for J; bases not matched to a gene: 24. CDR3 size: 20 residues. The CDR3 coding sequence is TGTGCCAGCAGCTATAACGCAGGACTAGCAGCTCGGCCCCTCGGGGAGACCCAGTACTTC. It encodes CASSYNAGLAARPLGETQYF.

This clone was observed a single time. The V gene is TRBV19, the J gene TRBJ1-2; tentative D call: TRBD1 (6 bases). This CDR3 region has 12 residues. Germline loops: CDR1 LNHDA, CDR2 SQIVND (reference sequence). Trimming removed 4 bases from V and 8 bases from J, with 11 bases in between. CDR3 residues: CASSTGTRGYTF. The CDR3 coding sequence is TGTGCCAGTAGTACCGGGACAAGAGGCTACACCTTC.

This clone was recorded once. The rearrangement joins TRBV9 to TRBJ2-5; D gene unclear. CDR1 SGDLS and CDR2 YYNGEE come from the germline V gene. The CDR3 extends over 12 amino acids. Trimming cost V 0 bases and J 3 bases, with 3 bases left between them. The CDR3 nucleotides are TGTGCCAGCAGCGTAGCCGAAGAGACCCAGTACTTC. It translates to CASSVAEETQYF.

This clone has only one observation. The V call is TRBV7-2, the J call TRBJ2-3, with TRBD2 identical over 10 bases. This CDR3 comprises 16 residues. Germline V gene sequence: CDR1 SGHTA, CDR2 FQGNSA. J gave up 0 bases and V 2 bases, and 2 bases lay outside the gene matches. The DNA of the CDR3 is TGTGCCAGCAGCTTAAGGACTAGCGGTAGCACAGATACGCAGTATTTT. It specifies CASSLRTSGSTDTQYF. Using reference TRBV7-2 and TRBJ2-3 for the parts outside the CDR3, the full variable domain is GAGVSQSPSNKVTEKGKDVELRCDPISGHTALYWYRQSLGQGLEFLIYFQGNSAPDKSGLPSDRFSAERTGGSVSTLTIQRTQQEDSAVYLCASSLRTSGSTDTQYFGPGTRLTVL.

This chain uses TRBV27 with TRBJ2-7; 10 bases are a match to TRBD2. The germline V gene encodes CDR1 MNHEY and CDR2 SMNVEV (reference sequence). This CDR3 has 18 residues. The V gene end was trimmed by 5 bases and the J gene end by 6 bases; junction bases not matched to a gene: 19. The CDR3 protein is CASSQDREASGRLVEQYF. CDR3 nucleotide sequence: TGTGCCAGCAGTCAAGACAGGGAGGCTAGCGGGAGACTTGTCGAGCAGTACTTC.

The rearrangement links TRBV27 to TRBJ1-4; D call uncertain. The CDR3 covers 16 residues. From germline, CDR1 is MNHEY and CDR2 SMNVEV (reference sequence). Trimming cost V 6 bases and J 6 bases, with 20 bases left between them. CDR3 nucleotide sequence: TGTGCCAGCAGCCCTTTTGCCCTCGGTAGATATGAAAAACTGTTTTTT. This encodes CASSPFALGRYEKLFF.

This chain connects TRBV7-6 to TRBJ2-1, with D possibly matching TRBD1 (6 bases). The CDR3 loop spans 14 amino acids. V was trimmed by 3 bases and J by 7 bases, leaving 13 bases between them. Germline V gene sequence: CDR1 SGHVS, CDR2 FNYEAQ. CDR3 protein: CASSFPGVMNEQFF. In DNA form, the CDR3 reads TGTGCCAGCAGCTTTCCAGGGGTTATGAATGAGCAGTTCTTC.

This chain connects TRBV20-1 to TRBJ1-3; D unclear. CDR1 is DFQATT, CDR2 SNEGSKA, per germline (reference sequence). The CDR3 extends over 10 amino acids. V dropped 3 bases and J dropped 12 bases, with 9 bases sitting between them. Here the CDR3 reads CSASLEDIYF. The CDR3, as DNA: TGCAGTGCTAGTCTTGAGGACATATATTTT.

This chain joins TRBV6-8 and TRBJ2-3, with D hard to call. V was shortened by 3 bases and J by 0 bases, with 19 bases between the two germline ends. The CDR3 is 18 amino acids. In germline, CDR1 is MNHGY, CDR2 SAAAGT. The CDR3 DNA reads TGTGCCAGCAGTTATGATAATCTAGGCGGCCACAGCACAGATACGCAGTATTTT. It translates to CASSYDNLGGHSTDTQYF.

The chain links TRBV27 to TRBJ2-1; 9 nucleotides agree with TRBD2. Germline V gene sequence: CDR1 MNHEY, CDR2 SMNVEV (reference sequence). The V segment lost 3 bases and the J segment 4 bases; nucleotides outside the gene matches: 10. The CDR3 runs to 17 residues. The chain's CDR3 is CASSFSRAGGAYNEQFF. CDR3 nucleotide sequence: TGTGCCAGCAGTTTCTCCCGAGCGGGAGGCGCTTACAATGAGCAGTTCTTC.

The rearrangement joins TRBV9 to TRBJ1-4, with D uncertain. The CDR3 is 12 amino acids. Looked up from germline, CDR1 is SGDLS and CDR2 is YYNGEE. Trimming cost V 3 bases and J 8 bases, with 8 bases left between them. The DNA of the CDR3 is TGTGCCAGCAGCGCCCACAACGAAAAACTGTTTTTT. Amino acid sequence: CASSAHNEKLFF.

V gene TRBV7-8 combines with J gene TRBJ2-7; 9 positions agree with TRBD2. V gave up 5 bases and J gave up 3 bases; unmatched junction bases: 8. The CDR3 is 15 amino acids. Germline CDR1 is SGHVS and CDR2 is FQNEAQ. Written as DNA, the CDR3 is TGTGCCAGCAGCCTTTTAGCGGGAGCCAGCTACGAGCAGTACTTC. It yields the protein CASSLLAGASYEQYF.

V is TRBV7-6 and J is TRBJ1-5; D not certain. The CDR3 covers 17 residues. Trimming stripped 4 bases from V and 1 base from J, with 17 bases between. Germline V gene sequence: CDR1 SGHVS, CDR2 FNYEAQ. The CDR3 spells CASSSGPEGRSNQPQHF. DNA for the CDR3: TGTGCCAGCAGCTCAGGCCCGGAGGGTCGGAGCAATCAGCCCCAGCATTTT.

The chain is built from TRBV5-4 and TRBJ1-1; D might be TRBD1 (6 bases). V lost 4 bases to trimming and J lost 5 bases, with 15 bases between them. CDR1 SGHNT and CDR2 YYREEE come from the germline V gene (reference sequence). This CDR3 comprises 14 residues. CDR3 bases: TGTGCCAGCAGCCCACGAACCAGGGGAACTGAAGCTTTCTTT. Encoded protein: CASSPRTRGTEAFF.

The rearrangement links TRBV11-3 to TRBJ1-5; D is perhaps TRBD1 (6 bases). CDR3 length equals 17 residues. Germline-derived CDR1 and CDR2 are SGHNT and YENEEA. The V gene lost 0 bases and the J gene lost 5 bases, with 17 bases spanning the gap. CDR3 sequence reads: CASSLDRSRGAYQPQHF. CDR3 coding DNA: TGTGCCAGCAGCTTAGATCGGTCCAGGGGAGCGTATCAGCCCCAGCATTTT.

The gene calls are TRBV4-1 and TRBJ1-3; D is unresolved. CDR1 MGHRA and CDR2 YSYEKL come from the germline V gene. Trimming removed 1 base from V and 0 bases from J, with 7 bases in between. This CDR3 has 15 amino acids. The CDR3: CASSQGSISGNTIYF. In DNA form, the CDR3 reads TGCGCCAGCAGCCAAGGGTCTATCTCTGGAAACACCATATATTTT.